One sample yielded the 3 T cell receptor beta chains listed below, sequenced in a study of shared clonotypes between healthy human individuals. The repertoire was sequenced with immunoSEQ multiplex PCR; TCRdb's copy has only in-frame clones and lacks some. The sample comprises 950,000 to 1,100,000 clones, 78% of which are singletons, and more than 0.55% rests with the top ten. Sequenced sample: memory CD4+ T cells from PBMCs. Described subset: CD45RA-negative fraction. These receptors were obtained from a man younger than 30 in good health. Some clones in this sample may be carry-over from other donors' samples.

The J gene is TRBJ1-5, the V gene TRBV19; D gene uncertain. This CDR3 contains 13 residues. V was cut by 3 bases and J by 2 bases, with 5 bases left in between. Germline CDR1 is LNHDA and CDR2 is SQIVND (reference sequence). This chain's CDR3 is CASSIQRNQPQHF. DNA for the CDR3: TGTGCCAGTAGTATCCAGCGCAATCAGCCCCAGCATTTT. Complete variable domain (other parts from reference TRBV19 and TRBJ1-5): DGGITQSPKYLFRKEGQNVTLSCEQNLNHDAMYWYRQDPGQGLRLIYYSQIVNDFQKGDIAEGYSVSREKKESFPLTVTSAQKNPTAFYLCASSIQRNQPQHFGDGTRLSIL.

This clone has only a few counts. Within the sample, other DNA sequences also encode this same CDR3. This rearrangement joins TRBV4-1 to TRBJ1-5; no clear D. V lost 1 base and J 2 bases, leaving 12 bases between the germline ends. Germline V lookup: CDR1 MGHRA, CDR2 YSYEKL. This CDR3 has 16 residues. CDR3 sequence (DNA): TGCGCCAGCAGCCAAGGTCCAGGACGGGGCAATCAGCCCCAGCATTTT. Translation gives CASSQGPGRGNQPQHF.

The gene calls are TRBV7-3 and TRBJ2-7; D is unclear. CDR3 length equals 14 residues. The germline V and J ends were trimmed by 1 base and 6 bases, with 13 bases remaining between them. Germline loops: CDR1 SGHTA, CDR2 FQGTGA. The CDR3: CASSLNRAGVEQYF. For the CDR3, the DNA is TGTGCCAGCAGCTTAAATAGGGCCGGAGTCGAGCAGTACTTC. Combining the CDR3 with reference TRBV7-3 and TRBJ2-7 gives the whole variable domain GAGVSQTPSNKVTEKGKYVELRCDPISGHTALYWYRQSLGQGPEFLIYFQGTGAADDSGLPNDRFFAVRPEGSVSTLKIQRTERGDSAVYLCASSLNRAGVEQYFGPGTRLTVT.